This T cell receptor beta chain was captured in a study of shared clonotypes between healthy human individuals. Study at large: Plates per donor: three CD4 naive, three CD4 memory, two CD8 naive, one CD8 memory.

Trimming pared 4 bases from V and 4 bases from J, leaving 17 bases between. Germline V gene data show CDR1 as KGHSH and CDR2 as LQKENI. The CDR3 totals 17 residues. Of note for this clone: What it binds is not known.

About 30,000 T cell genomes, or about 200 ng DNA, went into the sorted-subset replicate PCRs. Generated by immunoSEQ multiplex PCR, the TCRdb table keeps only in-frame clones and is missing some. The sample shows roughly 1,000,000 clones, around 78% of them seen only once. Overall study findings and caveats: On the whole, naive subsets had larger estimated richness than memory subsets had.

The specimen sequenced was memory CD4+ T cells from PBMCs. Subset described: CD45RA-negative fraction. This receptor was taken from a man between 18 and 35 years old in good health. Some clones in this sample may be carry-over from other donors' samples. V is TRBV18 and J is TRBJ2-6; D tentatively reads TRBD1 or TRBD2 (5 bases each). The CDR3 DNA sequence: TGTGCCAGCTCACGAGGGGACGGCTCTAGAGGGGCCAACGTCCTGACTTTC. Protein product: CASSRGDGSRGANVLTF.